These T cell receptor beta chains were read from a single sample in a study of shared clonotypes between healthy human individuals. The data were produced by immunoSEQ multiplex PCR, yet TCRdb's version contains in-frame clones alone and is incomplete. The data contain about 660,000 clones, approximately 79% of them singletons. The sequenced material came from memory CD4+ T cells sorted from blood. Receptors originate from a woman aged 25 to 39 in good health. Both conserved end residues are part of each CDR3. Fields, in order: clone size, D gene, V gene, J gene, CDR3 DNA, CDR3 protein. D genes are given only for firm matches. Clone size is stated in some rows and not others, as once, few, many or a class when expanded.

>-|TRBD1|TRBV28|TRBJ1-4
TGTGCCAGCAGTTTATTGGGTGGGGGACAGGGATTTGCAAAACTGTTTTTT
CASSLLGGGQGFAKLFF
>-|-|TRBV4-1|TRBJ2-7
TGCGCCAGCAGCCAAGGCGACAGCTACGAGCAGTACTTC
CASSQGDSYEQYF
>-|TRBD2|TRBV11-2|TRBJ2-7
TGTGCCAGCAGGACCGGGACTAGCATCCACGAGCAGTACTTC
CASRTGTSIHEQYF
>-|-|TRBV5-1|TRBJ2-6
TGCGCCAGCAGCCCCAAACAGGGGAGGGGAGGGGCCAACGTCCTGACTTTC
CASSPKQGRGGANVLTF
>-|-|TRBV2|TRBJ2-1
TGTGCCAGCAGTGGTTACAATGAGCAGTTCTTC
CASSGYNEQFF
>-|TRBD2|TRBV10-3|TRBJ2-3
TGTGCCATCAGTGAGTCGGGACTAGCGGGAGATGTAGATACGCAGTATTTT
CAISESGLAGDVDTQYF
>-|TRBD1|TRBV29-1|TRBJ2-7
TGCAGCACCTCCGGGACAGGGAGACACGAGCAGTACTTC
CSTSGTGRHEQYF
>-|TRBD1|TRBV11-3|TRBJ2-2
TGTGCCAGCAGCCCGGGGACAGGGACCGGGGAGCTGTTTTTT
CASSPGTGTGELFF
>-|-|TRBV6-5|TRBJ2-3
TGTGCCAGCAGAAAAACAGGGAGTACGCAGTATTTT
CASRKTGSTQYF
>-|-|TRBV12-1|TRBJ2-1
TGTGCCAGCAGCTTTGATAATGAGCAGTTCTTC
CASSFDNEQFF
>-|TRBD1|TRBV6-5|TRBJ1-3
TGTGCCAGCAGTAGACAGGGGGCGACCGGAAACACCATATATTTT
CASSRQGATGNTIYF
>few|-|TRBV14|TRBJ1-2
TGTGCCAGCAGCCAAGATCCACAGGGTTATGGCTACACCTTC
CASSQDPQGYGYTF
>-|TRBD2|TRBV27|TRBJ2-5
TGTGCCAGCAGTCTTAGCGGGAGGGCCCGCGGGGAACAAGAGACCCAGTACTTC
CASSLSGRARGEQETQYF
>many|TRBD2|TRBV10-3|TRBJ2-3
TGTGCCATCAGTGAGCGACTAGCGGGAGTGGGTACAGATACGCAGTATTTT
CAISERLAGVGTDTQYF
>many|TRBD1|TRBV19|TRBJ1-1
TGTGCCAGTAGTATACGGACAGGCGTAAACACTGAAGCTTTCTTT
CASSIRTGVNTEAFF
>-|-|TRBV5-8|TRBJ1-3
TGTGCCAGCAATCAGGCGGCACCCTCTGGAAACACCATATATTTT
CASNQAAPSGNTIYF
>-|-|TRBV28|TRBJ2-2
TGTGCCAGCAGTCTACCTCGGGGGATCGGCACCGGGGAGCTGTTTTTT
CASSLPRGIGTGELFF
>-|TRBD2|TRBV7-8|TRBJ2-1
TGTGCCAGCAGTCCGAGCGGGAGAACCTACAATGAGCAGTTCTTC
CASSPSGRTYNEQFF
>few|-|TRBV6-6|TRBJ2-7
TGTGCCAGCAGCAAAACCGGAGACTACGAGCAGTACTTC
CASSKTGDYEQYF
>-|-|TRBV7-9|TRBJ2-5
TGTGCCAGCAGCTTAGCTGCGTCCCAAGAGACCCAGTACTTC
CASSLAASQETQYF
>once|-|TRBV28|TRBJ2-6
TGTGCCAGCAGCTCCGGGGCCTACTCTGGGGCCAACGTCCTGACTTTC
CASSSGAYSGANVLTF
>-|-|TRBV18|TRBJ2-5
TGTGCCAGCTTGAAAGGACAAGAGACCCAGTACTTC
CASLKGQETQYF
>-|-|TRBV28|TRBJ2-4
TGTGCCAGCAGCCTTCAATCTCTTGCGGCCAAAAACATTCAGTACTTC
CASSLQSLAAKNIQYF
>-|-|TRBV19|TRBJ2-2
TGTGCCAGTAGTATGGGCTACGGGGGCGCGAACACCGGGGAGCTGTTTTTT
CASSMGYGGANTGELFF
>few|TRBD1|TRBV4-1|TRBJ2-7
TGCGCCAGCAGCCTAGGGACAGGGACCTCCTACGAGCAGTACTTC
CASSLGTGTSYEQYF
>-|-|TRBV21-1|TRBJ2-3
TGTGCCAGCAGCAGTTCCCAGACTAGCACAGATACGCAGTATTTT
CASSSSQTSTDTQYF
>-|TRBD1|TRBV11-2|TRBJ1-1
TGTGCCAGCAGCTTCGGGACAGCCAACACTGAAGCTTTCTTT
CASSFGTANTEAFF
>-|TRBD2|TRBV5-1|TRBJ2-7
TGCGCCAGCAGACTTACTAGCGGGGGCTCCTACGAGCAGTACTTC
CASRLTSGGSYEQYF
>-|-|TRBV18|TRBJ2-1
TGTGCCAGCTCACCAAGCGGCGGGACTAAGGGGGAGGGATACAATGAGCAGTTCTTC
CASSPSGGTKGEGYNEQFF
>-|TRBD2|TRBV7-2|TRBJ2-7
TGTGCCAGCAGACCCGGACTTGCGGGAGCAGAGTACTTC
CASRPGLAGAEYF
>-|-|TRBV11-3|TRBJ2-3
TGTGCCAGCAGCTTAGCGGGGATCACAGATACGCAGTATTTT
CASSLAGITDTQYF
>-|-|TRBV9|TRBJ1-1
TGTGCCAGCAGCCCAGGGTTAATGAACACTGAAGCTTTCTTT
CASSPGLMNTEAFF
>-|-|TRBV5-1|TRBJ2-1
TGCGCCAGCAGTCCTACAACAGGGAATTCCTACAATGAGCAGTTCTTC
CASSPTTGNSYNEQFF
>-|TRBD1|TRBV19|TRBJ1-5
TGTGCCAGTAGTCCACGGACAGGGGGAAGGTCGGATAGCAATCAGCCCCAGCATTTT
CASSPRTGGRSDSNQPQHF
>-|TRBD2|TRBV27|TRBJ2-1
TGTGCCAGCAGGGAGCTAGCGGGAGGGTCCAATGAGCAGTTCTTC
CASRELAGGSNEQFF
>-|-|TRBV27|TRBJ2-2
TGTGCCAGCAGACAGGGGACTGCGACCGGGGAGCTGTTTTTT
CASRQGTATGELFF
>-|-|TRBV5-1|TRBJ2-5
TGCGCCAGCAGCTTGTTAGCAGGGGAAGAGACCCAGTACTTC
CASSLLAGEETQYF
>-|-|TRBV6-1|TRBJ2-2
TGTGCCAGCAGTGAATATTTGGGGGGTCGGGAGCTGTTTTTT
CASSEYLGGRELFF
>few|TRBD2|TRBV18|TRBJ2-4
TGTGCCAGCTCACCATTGGGGCGGGAGCGGGACATTCAGTACTTC
CASSPLGRERDIQYF
>once|-|TRBV15|TRBJ2-3
TGTGCCACTAAGGGGGACTTTGGTAGCACAGATACGCAGTATTTT
CATKGDFGSTDTQYF
>-|TRBD2|TRBV13|TRBJ2-2
TGTGCCAGCAGCTTATCCCTAGGACTAGCGGGAGAGTACACCGGGGAGCTGTTTTTT
CASSLSLGLAGEYTGELFF
>-|-|TRBV10-3|TRBJ2-3
TGTGCCATCAGCACACAGGGGCGCGGGGGCACAGATACGCAGTATTTT
CAISTQGRGGTDTQYF
>-|TRBD1|TRBV6-5|TRBJ1-5
TGTGCCAGCAGACGGGACAGCCTCGGACAGCCCCAGCATTTT
CASRRDSLGQPQHF
>-|-|TRBV11-2|TRBJ2-7
TGTGCCAGCAGCCCTTACCAGGGGGCGCGGGAGGAGCAGTACTTC
CASSPYQGAREEQYF
>-|TRBD1|TRBV5-1|TRBJ2-2
TGCGCCAGCAGGGTCGTGAACTGGGACAGGCAGACCGGGGAGCTGTTTTTT
CASRVVNWDRQTGELFF
>-|TRBD2|TRBV29-1|TRBJ2-5
TGCAGCGTTGATCCCAGCGGGAAGAGAGAGACCCAGTACTTC
CSVDPSGKRETQYF
>-|TRBD2|TRBV11-2|TRBJ2-7
TGTGCCAGCAGCCTCAGGGGACTAGCGGGAGAGCCTGCCTACGAGCAGTACTTC
CASSLRGLAGEPAYEQYF
>-|TRBD1|TRBV6-1|TRBJ2-5
TGTGCCAGCAGTCGGGACAGGGATGAGACCCAGTACTTC
CASSRDRDETQYF
>-|-|TRBV30|TRBJ1-2
TGTGCCTGGAGTGTCACAGTCTATGGCTACACCTTC
CAWSVTVYGYTF
>few|TRBD2|TRBV9|TRBJ2-5
TGTGCCAGCAGCCCGAGGGGGGCGGCTAGCGGGAACCAAGAGACCCAGTACTTC
CASSPRGAASGNQETQYF
>-|TRBD1|TRBV2|TRBJ1-4
TGTGCCAGCAGTGAACAGGGGGCCGGGACTAATGAAAAACTGTTTTTT
CASSEQGAGTNEKLFF
>-|-|TRBV9|TRBJ2-1
TGTGCCAGCAGCCTCAAAGGCTACGGGACGGTTAAGAATGAGCAGTTCTTC
CASSLKGYGTVKNEQFF
>-|-|TRBV29-1|TRBJ1-2
TGCAGCGTTACCCTCGGCGCACAATATGGCTACACCTTC
CSVTLGAQYGYTF
>-|-|TRBV29-1|TRBJ2-5
TGCAGCGTTGATTGGTCAGGGCAAGAGACCCAGTACTTC
CSVDWSGQETQYF
>-|TRBD1|TRBV7-2|TRBJ1-2
TGTGCCAGCAGCCCCGGGACAGGGGCCAACTATGGCTACACCTTC
CASSPGTGANYGYTF
>-|TRBD1|TRBV28|TRBJ1-2
TGTGCCAGCAACAGACAGGGCCCTAACTATGGCTACACCTTC
CASNRQGPNYGYTF
>-|TRBD2|TRBV5-1|TRBJ2-7
TGCGCCAGCAGCTTCGGGACTAGCACCAGGGGCATGGGGGAGCAGTACTTC
CASSFGTSTRGMGEQYF
>-|-|TRBV21-1|TRBJ1-1
TGTGCCAGCAGCAAAGGGATGAAGGGGGCGGCCGAAGCTTTCTTT
CASSKGMKGAAEAFF
>-|-|TRBV7-3|TRBJ2-7
TGTGCCAGCAGCTTAGGACGGACCTACGAGCAGTACTTC
CASSLGRTYEQYF